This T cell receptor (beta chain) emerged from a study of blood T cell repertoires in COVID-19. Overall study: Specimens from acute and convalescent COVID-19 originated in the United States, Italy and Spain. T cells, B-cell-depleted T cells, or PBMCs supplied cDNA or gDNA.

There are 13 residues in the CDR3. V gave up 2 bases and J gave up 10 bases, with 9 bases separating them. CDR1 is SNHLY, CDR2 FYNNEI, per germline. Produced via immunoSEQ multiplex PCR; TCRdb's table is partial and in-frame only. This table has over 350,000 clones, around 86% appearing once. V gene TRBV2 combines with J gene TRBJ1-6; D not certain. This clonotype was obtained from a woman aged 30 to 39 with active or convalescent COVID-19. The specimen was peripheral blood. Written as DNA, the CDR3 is TGTGCCAGCAGTGAAACGGTTAACTCACCCCTCCACTTT. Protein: CASSETVNSPLHF.